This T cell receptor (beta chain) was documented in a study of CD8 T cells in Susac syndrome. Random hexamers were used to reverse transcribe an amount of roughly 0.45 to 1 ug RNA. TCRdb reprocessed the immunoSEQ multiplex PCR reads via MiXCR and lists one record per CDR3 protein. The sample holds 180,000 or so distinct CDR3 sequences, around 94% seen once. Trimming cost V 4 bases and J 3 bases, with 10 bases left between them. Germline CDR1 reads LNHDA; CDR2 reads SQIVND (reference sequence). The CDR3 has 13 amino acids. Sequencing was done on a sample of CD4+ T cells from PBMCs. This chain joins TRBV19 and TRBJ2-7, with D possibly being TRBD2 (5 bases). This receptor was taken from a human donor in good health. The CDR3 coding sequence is TGTGCCAGTAGTAACCGGGGTTACTACGAGCAGTACTTC. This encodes CASSNRGYYEQYF.